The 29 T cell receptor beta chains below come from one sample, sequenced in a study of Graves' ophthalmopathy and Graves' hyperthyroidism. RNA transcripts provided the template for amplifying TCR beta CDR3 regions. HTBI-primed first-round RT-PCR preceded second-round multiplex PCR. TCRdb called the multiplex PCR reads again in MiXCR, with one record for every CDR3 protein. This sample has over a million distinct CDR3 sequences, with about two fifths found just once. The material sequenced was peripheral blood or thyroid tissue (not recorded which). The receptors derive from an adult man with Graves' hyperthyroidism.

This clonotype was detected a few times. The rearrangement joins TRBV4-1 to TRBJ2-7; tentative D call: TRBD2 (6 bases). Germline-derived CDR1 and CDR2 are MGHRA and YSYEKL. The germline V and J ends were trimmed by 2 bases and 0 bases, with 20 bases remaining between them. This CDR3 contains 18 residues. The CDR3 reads CASSQSAAQAGLSYEQYF. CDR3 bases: TGCGCCAGCAGCCAAAGCGCGGCACAGGCGGGGCTCTCCTACGAGCAGTACTTC.

The CDR3 region has the DNA TGTGCCAGCAGCTTGGTAGTGGGGGGGAACCAAGAGACCCAGTACTTC. As protein: CASSLVVGGNQETQYF. The chain uses TRBV5-6 and TRBJ2-5, with 7 bases aligning to TRBD2. V shed 0 bases, J shed 0 bases, and the junction held 5 bases outside the gene matches. The CDR3 is 16 residues long. Germline values: CDR1 SGHDT, CDR2 YYEEEE.

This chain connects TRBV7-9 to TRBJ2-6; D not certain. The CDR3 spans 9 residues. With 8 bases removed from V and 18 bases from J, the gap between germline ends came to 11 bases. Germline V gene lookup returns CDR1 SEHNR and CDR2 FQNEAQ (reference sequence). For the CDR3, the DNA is TGTGCCAGCGCTAACGGCGGGACTTTC. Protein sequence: CASANGGTF.

CDR3 sequence: CASSPHRPGQGTYEQYF. The CDR3 coding sequence is TGTGCCAGCTCACCACACAGACCGGGACAGGGCACCTACGAGCAGTACTTC. The genes are TRBV10-3 and TRBJ2-7; 9 bases map to TRBD1. Germline CDR1 and CDR2: ENHRY and SYGVKD. Germline trimming cut 10 bases from V and 2 bases from J; bases unmatched to any gene: 18. This CDR3 contains 17 residues.

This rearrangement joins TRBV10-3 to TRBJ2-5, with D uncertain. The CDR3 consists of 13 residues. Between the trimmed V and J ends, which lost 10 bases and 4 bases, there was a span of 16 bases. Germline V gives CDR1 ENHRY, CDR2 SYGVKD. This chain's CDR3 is CASSSEERETQYF. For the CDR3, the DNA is TGTGCCAGCAGCTCAGAGGAGCGAGAGACCCAGTACTTC.

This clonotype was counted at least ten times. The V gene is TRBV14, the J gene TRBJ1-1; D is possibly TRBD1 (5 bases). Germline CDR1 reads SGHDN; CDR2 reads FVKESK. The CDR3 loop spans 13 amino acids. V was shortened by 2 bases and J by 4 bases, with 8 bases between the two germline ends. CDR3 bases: TGTGCCAGCAGCCAATTGGGACGCACTGAAGCTTTCTTT. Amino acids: CASSQLGRTEAFF.

The CDR3 here is CSLVTGVREAFF. The DNA for the CDR3 is TGCAGCTTGGTCACAGGGGTTCGTGAAGCTTTCTTT. The V call is TRBV29-1, the J call TRBJ1-1; 7 positions match TRBD1. V shed 8 bases and J 7 bases; nucleotides not matched to a gene: 10. Germline V lookup: CDR1 SQVTM, CDR2 ANQGSEA. The CDR3 is 12 residues long.

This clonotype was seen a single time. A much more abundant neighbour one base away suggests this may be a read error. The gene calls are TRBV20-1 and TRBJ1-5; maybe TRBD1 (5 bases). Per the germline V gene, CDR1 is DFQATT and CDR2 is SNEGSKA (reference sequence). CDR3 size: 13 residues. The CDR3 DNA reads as TGCAGTGCTAGAGAGGGGCAGGATCAGCCCCGGCATTTT. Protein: CSAREGQDQPRHF.

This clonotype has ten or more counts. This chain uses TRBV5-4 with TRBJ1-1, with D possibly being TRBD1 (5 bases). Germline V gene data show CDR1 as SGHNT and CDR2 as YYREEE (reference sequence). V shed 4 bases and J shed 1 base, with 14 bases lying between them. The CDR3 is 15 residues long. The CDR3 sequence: CASSQQGRRNTEAFF. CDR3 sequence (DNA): TGTGCCAGCAGCCAGCAGGGAAGACGGAACACTGAAGCTTTCTTT.

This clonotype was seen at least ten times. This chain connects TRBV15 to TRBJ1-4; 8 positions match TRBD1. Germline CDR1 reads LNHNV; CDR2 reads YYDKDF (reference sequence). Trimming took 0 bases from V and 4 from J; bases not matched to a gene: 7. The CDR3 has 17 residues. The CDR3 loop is CATSRDFGTGLNEKLFF. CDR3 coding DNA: TGTGCCACCAGCAGAGATTTTGGGACAGGTCTTAATGAAAAACTGTTTTTT.

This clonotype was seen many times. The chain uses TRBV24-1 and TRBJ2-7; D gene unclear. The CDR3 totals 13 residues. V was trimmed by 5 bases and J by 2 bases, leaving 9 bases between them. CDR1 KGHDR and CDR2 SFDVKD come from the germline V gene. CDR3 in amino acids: CATSAGLPYEQYF. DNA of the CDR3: TGTGCCACCAGTGCGGGCCTTCCCTACGAGCAGTACTTC.

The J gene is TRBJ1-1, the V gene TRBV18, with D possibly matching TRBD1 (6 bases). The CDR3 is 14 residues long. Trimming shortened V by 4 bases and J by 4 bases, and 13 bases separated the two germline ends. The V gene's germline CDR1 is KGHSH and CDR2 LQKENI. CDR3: CASSRAGAGTEAFF. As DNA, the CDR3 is TGTGCCAGCTCACGGGCAGGGGCAGGCACTGAAGCTTTCTTT.

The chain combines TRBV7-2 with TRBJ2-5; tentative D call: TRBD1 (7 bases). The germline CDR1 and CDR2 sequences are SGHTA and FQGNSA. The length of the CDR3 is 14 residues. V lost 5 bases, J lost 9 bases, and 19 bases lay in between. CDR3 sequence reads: CASSPGQTGEAQYF. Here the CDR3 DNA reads TGTGCCAGCAGCCCGGGACAGACCGGGGAGGCCCAGTACTTC.

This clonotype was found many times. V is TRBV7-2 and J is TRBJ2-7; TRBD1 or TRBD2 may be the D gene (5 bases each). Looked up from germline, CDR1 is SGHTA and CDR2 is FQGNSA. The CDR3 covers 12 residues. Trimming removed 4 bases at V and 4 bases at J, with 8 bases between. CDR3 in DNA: TGTGCCAGCAGCTCCGAGGGGTACGAGCAGTACTTC. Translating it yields CASSSEGYEQYF.

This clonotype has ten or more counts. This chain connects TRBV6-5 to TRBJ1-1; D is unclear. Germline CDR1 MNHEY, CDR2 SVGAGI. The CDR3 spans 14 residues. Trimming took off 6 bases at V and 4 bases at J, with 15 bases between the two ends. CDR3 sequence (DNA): TGTGCCAGCAGCAGAGGGCCTCTGGTCACTGAAGCTTTCTTT. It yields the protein CASSRGPLVTEAFF.

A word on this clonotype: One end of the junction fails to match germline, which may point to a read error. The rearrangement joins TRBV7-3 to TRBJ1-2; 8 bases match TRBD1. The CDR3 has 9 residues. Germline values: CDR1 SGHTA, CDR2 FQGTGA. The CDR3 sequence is CASGTGRGF. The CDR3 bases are TGTGCCAGCGGGACAGGCCGCGGCTTC.

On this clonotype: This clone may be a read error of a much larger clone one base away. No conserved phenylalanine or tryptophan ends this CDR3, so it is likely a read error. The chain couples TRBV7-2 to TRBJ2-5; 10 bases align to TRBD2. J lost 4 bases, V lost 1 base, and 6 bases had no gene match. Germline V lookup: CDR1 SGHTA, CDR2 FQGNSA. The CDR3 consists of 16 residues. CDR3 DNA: TGTGCCAGCAGCTTAGGACTAGCGGGTTTTGGAGAGACCCAGTACTCC. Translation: CASSLGLAGFGETQYS.

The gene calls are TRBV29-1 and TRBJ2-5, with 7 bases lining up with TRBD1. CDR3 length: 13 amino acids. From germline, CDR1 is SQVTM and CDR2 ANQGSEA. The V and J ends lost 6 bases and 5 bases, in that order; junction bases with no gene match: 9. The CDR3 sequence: CSVLKGAGETQYF. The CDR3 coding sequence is TGCAGCGTCCTCAAGGGGGCAGGGGAGACCCAGTACTTC.

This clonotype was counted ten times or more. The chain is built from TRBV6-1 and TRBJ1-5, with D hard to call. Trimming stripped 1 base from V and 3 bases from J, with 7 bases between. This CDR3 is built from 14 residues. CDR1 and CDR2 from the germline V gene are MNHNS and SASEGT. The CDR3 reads CASSEGRFNQPQHF. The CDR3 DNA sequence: TGTGCCAGCAGTGAAGGACGGTTCAATCAGCCCCAGCATTTT.

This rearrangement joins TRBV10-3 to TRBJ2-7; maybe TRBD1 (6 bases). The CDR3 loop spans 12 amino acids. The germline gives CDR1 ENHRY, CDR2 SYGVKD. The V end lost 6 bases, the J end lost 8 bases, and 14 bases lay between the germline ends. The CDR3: CAISLQGSQQYF. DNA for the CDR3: TGTGCCATCAGCCTACAGGGAAGTCAGCAGTACTTC.

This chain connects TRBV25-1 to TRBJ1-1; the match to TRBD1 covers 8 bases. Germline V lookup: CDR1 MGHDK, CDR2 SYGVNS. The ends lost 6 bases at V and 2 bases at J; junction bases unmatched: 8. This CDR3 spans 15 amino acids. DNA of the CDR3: TGTGCCAGCAGACAGGGGGGGGTGGCTAACACTGAAGCTTTCTTT. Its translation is CASRQGGVANTEAFF.

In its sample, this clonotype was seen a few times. The CDR3 bases are TGTGCCAGCAGCCAAGATGTTGCCGGGGGAGCTTTCTTT. It codes for CASSQDVAGGAFF. The V call is TRBV3-1, the J call TRBJ1-1, with D possibly TRBD1 on 5 matching bases. Per the germline V gene, CDR1 is LGHDT and CDR2 is YNNKEL (reference sequence). CDR3 size: 13 residues. V was clipped by 0 bases and J by 10 bases, with 12 bases between them.

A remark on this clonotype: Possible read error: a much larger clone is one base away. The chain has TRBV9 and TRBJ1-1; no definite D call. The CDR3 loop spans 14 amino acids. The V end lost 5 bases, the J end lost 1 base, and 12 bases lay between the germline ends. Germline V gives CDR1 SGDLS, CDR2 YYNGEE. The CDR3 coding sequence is TGTGCCAGCAGACCGGGATCCACGAACACTGAAGCTTTCTTT. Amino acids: CASRPGSTNTEAFF.

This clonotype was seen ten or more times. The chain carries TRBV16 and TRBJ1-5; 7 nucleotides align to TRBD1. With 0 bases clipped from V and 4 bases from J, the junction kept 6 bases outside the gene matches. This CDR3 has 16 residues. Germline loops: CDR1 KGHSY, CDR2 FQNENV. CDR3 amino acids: CASSQSVGQPNQPQHF. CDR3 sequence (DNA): TGTGCCAGCAGCCAATCCGTGGGACAGCCTAATCAGCCCCAGCATTTT.

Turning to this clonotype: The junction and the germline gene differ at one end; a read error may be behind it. As DNA, the CDR3 is TGTGCCAGCAGTCCCGGGATTGTCGGCCAGCCCCAGCATTTT. Its translation: CASSPGIVGQPQHF. The chain combines TRBV10-3 with TRBJ1-5; D is undetermined. The CDR3 consists of 14 residues. Germline CDR1 ENHRY, CDR2 SYGVKD.

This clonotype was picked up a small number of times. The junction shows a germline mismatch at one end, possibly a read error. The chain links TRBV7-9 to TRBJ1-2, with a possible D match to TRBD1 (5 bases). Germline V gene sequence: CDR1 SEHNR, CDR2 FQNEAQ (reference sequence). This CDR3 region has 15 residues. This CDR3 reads CASSHGDPRGYGYTF. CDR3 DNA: TGCGCCAGCAGCCATGGGGACCCGAGGGGCTATGGCTACACCTTC.

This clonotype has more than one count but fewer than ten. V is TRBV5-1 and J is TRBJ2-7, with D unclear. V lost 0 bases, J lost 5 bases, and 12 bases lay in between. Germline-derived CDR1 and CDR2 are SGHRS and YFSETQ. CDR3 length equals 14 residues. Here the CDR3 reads CASSLEGTNDEQYF. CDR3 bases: TGCGCCAGCAGCTTGGAGGGAACTAACGACGAGCAGTACTTC.

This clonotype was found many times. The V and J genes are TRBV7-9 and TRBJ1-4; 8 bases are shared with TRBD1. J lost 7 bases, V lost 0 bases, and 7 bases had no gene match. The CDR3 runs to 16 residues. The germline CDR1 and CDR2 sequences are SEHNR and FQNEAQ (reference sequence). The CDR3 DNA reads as TGTGCCAGCAGCTTAGCGCAGGGACAGGTTCGTGAAAAACTGTTTTTT. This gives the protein CASSLAQGQVREKLFF.

CDR3 coding DNA: TGCAGCGTCACGGGCCTGGCGGGACTTCTTGCCGGGGAGCTGTTTTTT. It specifies CSVTGLAGLLAGELFF. This chain joins TRBV10-1 and TRBJ2-2, with TRBD2 as a possible D gene (6 bases). CDR3 length equals 16 residues. CDR1 is WNHNN and CDR2 is SYGVQD in the germline V gene (reference sequence).